The 10 T cell receptor beta chains below were found in one sample sequenced in a study of tissue T cells after allogeneic stem cell transplantation. This table comes from immunoSEQ multiplex PCR, and its TCRdb copy is limited to in-frame clones, with some not included. The sample holds about 43,000 clones, around 90% seen once. Material: blood, obtained before transplantation. The receptors were gathered from a woman aged 40-69 years who later had graft-versus-host disease after an allogeneic stem cell transplant.

V and J are TRBV7-2 and TRBJ2-5; a weak D match, TRBD1 (6 bases). Per germline, CDR1 SGHTA and CDR2 FQGNSA. CDR3 length: 16 amino acids. Trimming took off 0 bases at V and 5 bases at J, with 16 bases between the two ends. The CDR3 DNA sequence: TGTGCCAGCAGCTTAGCTCTCGGCAGGGGTGAGGAGACCCAGTACTTC. It encodes CASSLALGRGEETQYF.

The chain has TRBV7-6 and TRBJ2-5; 8 positions match TRBD1. Trimming took 5 bases from V and 5 from J; bases not matched to a gene: 16. The CDR3 is 17 residues long. The germline gives CDR1 SGHVS, CDR2 FNYEAQ. In DNA, the CDR3 is TGTGCCAGCAGCCCAAACGGACAGGGTTTCAGGGCGGAGACCCAGTACTTC. Its translation: CASSPNGQGFRAETQYF. Variable domain in full (rest from reference TRBV7-6 and TRBJ2-5): GAGVSQSPRYKVTKRGQDVALRCDPISGHVSLYWYRQALGQGPEFLTYFNYEAQQDKSGLPNDRFSAERPEGSISTLTIQRTEQRDSAMYRCASSPNGQGFRAETQYFGPGTRLLVL.

This chain joins TRBV29-1 and TRBJ2-7; possibly TRBD1 or TRBD2 for D (5 bases each). V dropped 1 base and J dropped 2 bases, with 12 bases sitting between them. Germline CDR1 SQVTM, CDR2 ANQGSEA. CDR3 length: 14 residues. The CDR3 is CSVEGRGETYEQYF. For the CDR3, the DNA is TGCAGCGTTGAAGGGAGAGGGGAGACCTACGAGCAGTACTTC.

CDR3 DNA sequence: TGTGCCAGCAGTTTACGCGGGGGGTATAGCAATCAGCCCCAGCATTTT. Translated: CASSLRGGYSNQPQHF. This sequence joins TRBV27 and TRBJ1-5, with D tentatively TRBD1 (5 bases). The CDR3 extends over 16 amino acids. Trimming removed 2 bases at V and 0 bases at J, with 11 bases between. Per germline, CDR1 MNHEY and CDR2 SMNVEV (reference sequence).

CDR3 DNA sequence: TGCGCCAGCAGCTTGGTAGGGTTGGCGGAGGCTTCTAGCACAGATACGCAGTATTTT. Its translation: CASSLVGLAEASSTDTQYF. The chain uses TRBV5-1 and TRBJ2-3, with D possibly being TRBD2 (5 bases). The CDR3 is 19 residues long. With 0 bases removed from V and 0 bases from J, the gap between germline ends came to 20 bases. Germline CDR1 SGHRS, CDR2 YFSETQ.

The chain couples TRBV29-1 to TRBJ1-2; no firm D call. Germline values: CDR1 SQVTM, CDR2 ANQGSEA. Trimming removed 8 bases from V and 8 bases from J, with 15 bases in between. CDR3 size: 11 residues. CDR3: CSLEEAGGYTF. The CDR3 bases are TGCAGCCTGGAGGAGGCGGGCGGCTACACCTTC.

The rearrangement links TRBV3-1 (or the pseudogene TRBV3-2) to TRBJ1-1; D uncertain. This CDR3 comprises 13 residues. The V end lost 2 bases, the J end lost 5 bases, and 9 bases lay between the germline ends. Germline V gene sequence: CDR1 LGHDT, CDR2 YNNKEL (reference sequence). CDR3 in amino acids: CASSQSRRTEAFF. The CDR3 DNA reads TGTGCCAGCAGCCAATCACGGCGAACTGAAGCTTTCTTT.

The chain carries TRBV6-5 and TRBJ1-2; D unclear. CDR3 length: 13 residues. Germline lookup yields CDR1 MNHEY and CDR2 SVGAGI. The germline V and J ends were trimmed by 0 bases and 8 bases, with 10 bases remaining between them. The CDR3, as DNA: TGTGCCAGCAGTTACTCGAACGGGCAAGGCTACACCTTC. Encoded protein: CASSYSNGQGYTF.

This chain joins TRBV5-1 and TRBJ2-3; D is ambiguous. Trimming left V 1 base short and J 1 base short, with 10 bases between. This CDR3 contains 15 residues. CDR1 is SGHRS, CDR2 YFSETQ, per germline. The CDR3 coding sequence is TGCGCCAGCAGCTTGCTCAGCGAACGCACAGATACGCAGTATTTT. Its translation: CASSLLSERTDTQYF. The variable domain in full, completed from reference TRBV5-1 and TRBJ2-3, reads KAGVTQTPRYLIKTRGQQVTLSCSPISGHRSVSWYQQTPGQGLQFLFEYFSETQRNKGNFPGRFSGRQFSNSRSEMNVSTLELGDSALYLCASSLLSERTDTQYFGPGTRLTVL.

The CDR3 coding sequence is TGCGCCAGCAGCGACGTAACTGGGGTCACAGATACGCAGTATTTT. Its translation is CASSDVTGVTDTQYF. The gene calls are TRBV5-1 and TRBJ2-3; the D is unclear. Trimming left V 4 bases short and J 2 bases short, with 14 bases between. The CDR3 consists of 15 residues. Germline CDR1 SGHRS, CDR2 YFSETQ.